Below, 18 T cell receptor beta chains from the same sample are listed, as sequenced in a study of T cells after yellow fever vaccination. TCRdb re-derived calls from the 5' RACE reads in MiXCR, one entry per CDR3 protein. The sample yields approximately 550,000 distinct CDR3 sequences, 19% seen once. This specimen was PBMCs, taken 15 days after the yellow fever booster vaccination. Receptor source: a man aged 25-45 years who received the YFV17D yellow fever vaccine.

This chain connects TRBV20-1 to TRBJ1-6; D is perhaps TRBD1 (5 bases). Germline V gives CDR1 DFQATT, CDR2 SNEGSKA (reference sequence). The CDR3 is 12 residues long. Trimming cost V 7 bases and J 7 bases, with 11 bases left between them. For the CDR3, the DNA is TGCAGTGTAGAAAAGGGGAATTCACCCCTCCACTTT. It specifies CSVEKGNSPLHF.

The chain recombines TRBV3-1 with TRBJ2-7; 8 bases fit TRBD2. The V gene's germline CDR1 is LGHDT and CDR2 YNNKEL (reference sequence). This CDR3 spans 14 amino acids. J gave up 5 bases and V 3 bases, and 6 bases lay outside the gene matches. This CDR3 is CASSQGLGTHEQYF. CDR3 bases: TGTGCCAGCAGCCAGGGACTAGGAACCCACGAGCAGTACTTC.

This chain uses TRBV7-9 with TRBJ2-5; the D gene is possibly TRBD2 (6 bases). CDR3 length equals 15 residues. In germline, CDR1 is SEHNR, CDR2 FQNEAQ (reference sequence). V was clipped by 6 bases and J by 5 bases, with 19 bases between them. CDR3 sequence: CASSSTRGASETQYF. CDR3 coding DNA: TGTGCCAGCAGTTCAACTCGCGGGGCTTCCGAGACCCAGTACTTC. The full variable domain, rest sourced from reference TRBV7-9 and TRBJ2-5, is DTGVSQNPRHKITKRGQNVTFRCDPISEHNRLYWYRQTLGQGPEFLTYFQNEAQLEKSRLLSDRFSAERPKGSFSTLEIQRTEQGDSAMYLCASSSTRGASETQYFGPGTRLLVL.

The V and J genes are TRBV7-9 and TRBJ2-1; the match to TRBD2 covers 9 bases. This CDR3 spans 15 amino acids. CDR1 and CDR2 (germline): SEHNR, FQNEAQ (reference sequence). V shed 5 bases, J shed 6 bases, and the junction held 8 bases outside the gene matches. CDR3 in amino acids: CASSPPVAGVNEQFF. The CDR3 DNA sequence: TGTGCCAGCAGCCCTCCTGTAGCGGGAGTCAATGAGCAGTTCTTC.

This chain joins TRBV7-9 and TRBJ2-7, with D perhaps matching TRBD1 or TRBD2 (5 bases each). Germline lookup yields CDR1 SEHNR and CDR2 FQNEAQ (reference sequence). Trimming took 5 bases from V and 4 from J, leaving 18 bases between them. The CDR3 totals 15 residues. CDR3 in amino acids: CASSPPGRPRYEQYF. The DNA for the CDR3 is TGTGCCAGCAGCCCGCCGGGACGTCCTAGGTACGAGCAGTACTTC.

This chain links TRBV18 with TRBJ1-2; unclear D gene. The germline V gene encodes CDR1 KGHSH and CDR2 LQKENI. Trimming cost V 3 bases and J 0 bases, with 14 bases left between them. The CDR3 has 16 residues. The CDR3 sequence: CASSPRGVYTNYGYTF. DNA for the CDR3: TGTGCCAGCTCACCGAGAGGAGTCTATACTAACTATGGCTACACCTTC.

This chain joins TRBV7-6 and TRBJ2-5; 9 bases are a match to TRBD2. The V gene's germline CDR1 is SGHVS and CDR2 FNYEAQ. V dropped 6 bases and J dropped 5; count of bases not matched to a gene: 10. This CDR3 is built from 15 residues. The CDR3 DNA reads as TGTGCCAGCAGGATGTTAGCGGGAGTAGTGGAGACCCAGTACTTC. Protein sequence: CASRMLAGVVETQYF. Full variable domain (outside the CDR3, taken from reference TRBV7-6 and TRBJ2-5): GAGVSQSPRYKVTKRGQDVALRCDPISGHVSLYWYRQALGQGPEFLTYFNYEAQQDKSGLPNDRFSAERPEGSISTLTIQRTEQRDSAMYRCASRMLAGVVETQYFGPGTRLLVL.

A few counts support this clonotype. This sequence joins TRBV7-3 and TRBJ2-1, with TRBD2 identical over 7 bases. Per germline, CDR1 SGHTA and CDR2 FQGTGA. The CDR3 contains 16 residues. V lost 6 bases and J lost 7; bases outside the gene matches: 15. CDR3 DNA: TGTGCCAGCAGGCATCTCCCAGCGCGGGAGCGAAATGAGCAGTTCTTC. Translating gives CASRHLPARERNEQFF.

The rearrangement uses TRBV7-6 and TRBJ2-2; the D gene is possibly TRBD2 (6 bases). CDR3 length: 15 residues. CDR1 is SGHVS and CDR2 is FNYEAQ in the germline V gene. Trimming left V 4 bases short and J 5 bases short, with 14 bases between. For the CDR3, the DNA is TGTGCCAGCAGCTGGACGCGGGATGGGACCGGGGAGCTGTTTTTT. This translates into CASSWTRDGTGELFF.

This clonotype occurred a few times. The chain carries TRBV20-1 and TRBJ2-2; TRBD1 matches at 8 bases. V lost 1 base to trimming and J lost 1 base; unmatched junction nucleotides: 17. There are 20 residues in the CDR3. Germline V gene lookup returns CDR1 DFQATT and CDR2 SNEGSKA (reference sequence). The CDR3 protein is CSARVPPGQGPTGNTGELFF. The CDR3 DNA is TGCAGTGCTAGAGTGCCCCCCGGACAGGGCCCTACGGGGAACACCGGGGAGCTGTTTTTT.

This clonotype was seen repeatedly, ten times or more. V usage is TRBV20-1 and J usage is TRBJ2-2, with a weak D call TRBD2 (5 bases). The V end was cut by 6 bases, the J end by 0 bases, with 8 bases between. There are 13 residues in the CDR3. Germline V gives CDR1 DFQATT, CDR2 SNEGSKA (reference sequence). CDR3 region: CSARTANTGELFF. The CDR3 nucleotides are TGCAGTGCACGGACTGCGAACACCGGGGAGCTGTTTTTT.

This rearrangement joins TRBV23-1 to TRBJ2-3; D ambiguous. TRBV23-1 is an ORF, and what it does is uncertain. This CDR3 is 11 amino acids long. CDR3 in DNA: TGCGTCACCTGGCAGGCAGATACGCAGTATTTT. This codes for CVTWQADTQYF.

This chain links TRBV27 with TRBJ1-5; the D gene is possibly TRBD1 (5 bases). The CDR3 runs 15 residues. The germline CDR1 and CDR2 sequences are MNHEY and SMNVEV (reference sequence). V shed 6 bases and J shed 0 bases, with 12 bases lying between them. In DNA form, the CDR3 reads TGTGCCAGCAGCGGTCGGGGGTATAGCAATCAGCCCCAGCATTTT. Translating gives CASSGRGYSNQPQHF.

This clonotype occurred a few times. This rearrangement joins TRBV3-1 to TRBJ2-3; no firm D call. Germline CDR1 LGHDT, CDR2 YNNKEL (reference sequence). This CDR3 is 16 amino acids long. V lost 5 bases, J lost 0 bases, and 15 bases lay in between. The CDR3 reads CASSSWQSASTDTQYF. DNA for the CDR3: TGTGCCAGCAGCTCCTGGCAGTCTGCTAGCACAGATACGCAGTATTTT.

Only a few counts were recorded for this clonotype. The CDR3 sequence: CASETAEAFF. The DNA for the CDR3 is TGTGCCTCCGAAACGGCTGAAGCTTTCTTT. The V call is TRBV30, the J call TRBJ1-1; D unclear. The CDR3 is 10 residues long. V lost 7 bases, J lost 6 bases, and 9 bases lay in between. Germline V gives CDR1 GTSNPN, CDR2 SVGIG (reference sequence). Complete variable domain (other parts from reference TRBV30 and TRBJ1-1): SQTIHQWPATLVQPVGSPLSLECTVEGTSNPNLYWYRQAAGRGLQLLFYSVGIGQISSEVPQNLSASRPQDRQFILSSKKLLLSDSGFYLCASETAEAFFGQGTRLTVV.

Remarks on this clonotype: Mismatch with germline at one junction end may stem from a read error. V gene TRBV28 combines with J gene TRBJ2-1; D possibly uses TRBD1 or TRBD2 (5 bases each). Germline CDR1 and CDR2: MDHEN and SYDVKM. This CDR3 has 14 residues. This CDR3 reads CATTPSYQGNAQFF. The CDR3 bases are TGTGCCACAACTCCTAGCTATCAGGGAAATGCGCAGTTCTTC.

The rearrangement links TRBV20-1 to TRBJ2-3; perhaps TRBD2 as D (5 bases). Trimming took 1 base from V and 6 from J, leaving 11 bases between them. The CDR3 is made up of 13 amino acids. Germline CDR1 DFQATT, CDR2 SNEGSKA (reference sequence). The CDR3 nucleotides read TGCAGTGCTAGAGTAACTAGTCTCGATACGCAGTATTTT. Encoded protein: CSARVTSLDTQYF.

This clonotype showed up just a few times. The genes are TRBV12-3 or TRBV12-4 and TRBJ2-1; the match to TRBD2 covers 12 bases. The ends lost 5 bases at V and 8 bases at J; junction bases unmatched: 7. The CDR3 is made up of 15 amino acids. In DNA, the CDR3 is TGTGCCAGCAGTCTAGGACTAGCGGGGTCGGATGAGCAGTTCTTC. Its protein is CASSLGLAGSDEQFF.